The entry below gives a single T cell receptor beta chain sequence along with its context. Its antigen is not identified. This sample stems from a study of cytomegalovirus exposure and HLA in healthy donors. The PCR ran on 60 Vbeta and 13 Jbeta primers. Sequencing used immunoSEQ multiplex PCR; TCRdb keeps in-frame clones, though not all of them. The repertoire holds approximately 100,000 clones, with approximately 70% as singletons. This CDR3 has 14 residues. Germline V CDR1 and CDR2: SNHLY, FYNNEI. V lost 0 bases and J lost 6, with 9 bases in between. General study findings and limits: Reports credit the classifier with highly specific, highly sensitive diagnosis of cytomegalovirus status. It was assumed in the presence/absence analyses that sequencing depth was roughly uniform across donors.

Sequenced: PBMCs. This receptor was obtained from a woman aged 18-30 years in good health and CMV-seropositive. V gene TRBV2 combines with J gene TRBJ1-5; weak D call: TRBD1 (6 bases). The CDR3 DNA sequence: TGTGCCAGCAGTGAAGCGGGGGCACGTCAGCCCCAGCATTTT. Translating gives CASSEAGARQPQHF.